The following is a TCR beta chain sequence with its context. What it binds is not known. The data were taken from a study of monozygotic twins with inflammatory bowel disease. Study observations and caveats: Individual T cell subtypes were not distinguishable. Against healthy co-twins, IBD patients had lower TCRbeta diversity (measured by inverse Simpson).

With the 5' RACE reads reprocessed, TCRdb shows one record per CDR3 protein and no DNA. The sample data list about 160,000 distinct CDR3 sequences. The authors isolated total RNA from whole blood without sorting T cells. CDR3 length: 17 amino acids. CDR1 SGHAT and CDR2 FQNNGV come from the germline V gene. The source is a human donor with ulcerative colitis or Crohn's disease, or a healthy co-twin of an affected twin (not recorded which). The V gene is TRBV11-2, the J gene TRBJ2-3. Sequenced: blood. This CDR3 is CASSLRLRREVTDTQYF.